This TCR beta chain was retrieved from a study of blood T cell repertoires in COVID-19. Method: immunoSEQ multiplex PCR; TCRdb's copy keeps in-frame clones and lacks some. The data contain 130,000 to 150,000 clones, over 75% of them singletons. Germline V CDR1 and CDR2: KGHDR, SFDVKD. Trimming pared 0 bases from V and 4 bases from J, leaving 11 bases between. The CDR3 totals 15 residues. Specimen: peripheral blood. The sequence was obtained from a man between 65 and 85 years old with acute or convalescent COVID-19. The J gene is TRBJ1-1, the V gene TRBV24-1; D remains ambiguous. The CDR3 coding sequence is TGTGCCACCAGTGATTTGAGACCGAGGAGCACTGAAGCTTTCTTT. Translated, it gives CATSDLRPRSTEAFF.